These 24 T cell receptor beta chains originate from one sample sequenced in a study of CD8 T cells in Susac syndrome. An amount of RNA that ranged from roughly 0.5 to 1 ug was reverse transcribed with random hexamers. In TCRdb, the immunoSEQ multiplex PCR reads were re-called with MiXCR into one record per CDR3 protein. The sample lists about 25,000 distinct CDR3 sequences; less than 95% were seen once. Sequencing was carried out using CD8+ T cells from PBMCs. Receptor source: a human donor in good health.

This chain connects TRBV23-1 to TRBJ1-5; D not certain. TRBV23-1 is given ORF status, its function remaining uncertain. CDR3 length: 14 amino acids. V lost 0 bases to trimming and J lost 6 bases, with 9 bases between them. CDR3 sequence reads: CASSQSKGCQPQHF. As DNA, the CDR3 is TGCGCCAGCAGTCAATCGAAAGGGTGTCAGCCCCAGCATTTT.

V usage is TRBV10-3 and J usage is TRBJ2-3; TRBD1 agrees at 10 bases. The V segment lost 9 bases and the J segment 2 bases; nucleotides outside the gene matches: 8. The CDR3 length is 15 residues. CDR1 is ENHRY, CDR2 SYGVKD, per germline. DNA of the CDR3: TGTGCCATACATACCGGGACAGGGGACACAGATACGCAGTATTTT. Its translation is CAIHTGTGDTDTQYF.

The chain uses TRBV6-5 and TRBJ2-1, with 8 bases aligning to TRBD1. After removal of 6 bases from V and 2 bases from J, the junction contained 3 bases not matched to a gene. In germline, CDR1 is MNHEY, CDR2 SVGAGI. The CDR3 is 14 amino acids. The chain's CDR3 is CASSTGGAYNEQFF. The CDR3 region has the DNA TGTGCCAGCAGCACAGGGGGAGCCTACAATGAGCAGTTCTTC.

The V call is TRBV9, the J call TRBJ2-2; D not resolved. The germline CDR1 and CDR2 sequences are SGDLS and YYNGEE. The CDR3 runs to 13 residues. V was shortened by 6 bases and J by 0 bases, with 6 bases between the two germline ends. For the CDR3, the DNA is TGTGCCAGCAAGGAGTCGAACACCGGGGAGCTGTTTTTT. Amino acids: CASKESNTGELFF.

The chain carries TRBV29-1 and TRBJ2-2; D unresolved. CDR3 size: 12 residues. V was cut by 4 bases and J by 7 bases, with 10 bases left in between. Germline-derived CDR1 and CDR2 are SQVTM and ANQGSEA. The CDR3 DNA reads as TGCAGCGTTGCGGCCTGGGGCGGGGAGCTGTTTTTT. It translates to CSVAAWGGELFF.

The CDR3 coding sequence is TGTGCCAGCAGGACGGCGAGCTCCTATAATTCACCCCTCCACTTT. Amino acids: CASRTASSYNSPLHF. The chain joins TRBV25-1 to TRBJ1-6; no clear D. This CDR3 has 15 residues. Trimming pared 6 bases from V and 0 bases from J, leaving 9 bases between. The germline V gene has CDR1 MGHDK and CDR2 SYGVNS.

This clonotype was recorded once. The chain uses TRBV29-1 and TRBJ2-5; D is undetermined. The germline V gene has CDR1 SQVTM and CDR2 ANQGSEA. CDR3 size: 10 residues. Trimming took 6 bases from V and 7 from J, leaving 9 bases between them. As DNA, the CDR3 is TGCAGCGTGCTTACTGGGACCCAGTACTTC. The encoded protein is CSVLTGTQYF.

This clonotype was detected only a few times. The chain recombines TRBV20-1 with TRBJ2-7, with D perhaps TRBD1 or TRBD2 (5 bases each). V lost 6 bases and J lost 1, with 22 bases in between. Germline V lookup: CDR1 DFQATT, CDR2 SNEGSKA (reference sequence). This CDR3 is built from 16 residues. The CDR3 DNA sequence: TGCAGTGCCGTGGATTTGTCCGGGACCCCGTCCTACGAGCAGTACTTC. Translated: CSAVDLSGTPSYEQYF.

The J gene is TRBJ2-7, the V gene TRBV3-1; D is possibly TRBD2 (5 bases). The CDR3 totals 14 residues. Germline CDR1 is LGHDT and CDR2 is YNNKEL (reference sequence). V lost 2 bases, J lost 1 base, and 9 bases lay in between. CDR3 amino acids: CASSQTAASYEQYF. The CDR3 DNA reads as TGTGCCAGCAGCCAAACAGCGGCTTCCTACGAGCAGTACTTC.

The CDR3 protein is CASSYSTTGGNQPQHF. The CDR3 DNA sequence: TGTGCCAGCAGTTACTCGACGACAGGGGGCAATCAGCCCCAGCATTTT. This sequence joins TRBV6-6 and TRBJ1-5; 8 nucleotides line up with TRBD1. Germline CDR1 MNHNY, CDR2 SVGAGI (reference sequence). The CDR3 has 16 amino acids. With 0 bases clipped from V and 2 bases from J, the junction kept 3 bases outside the gene matches.

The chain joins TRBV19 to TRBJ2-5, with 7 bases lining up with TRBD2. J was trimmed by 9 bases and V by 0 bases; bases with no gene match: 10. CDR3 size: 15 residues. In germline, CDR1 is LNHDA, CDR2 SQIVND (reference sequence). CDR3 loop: CASSIDGDLGRAQYF. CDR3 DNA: TGTGCCAGTAGTATAGATGGGGACTTGGGGAGGGCCCAGTACTTC.

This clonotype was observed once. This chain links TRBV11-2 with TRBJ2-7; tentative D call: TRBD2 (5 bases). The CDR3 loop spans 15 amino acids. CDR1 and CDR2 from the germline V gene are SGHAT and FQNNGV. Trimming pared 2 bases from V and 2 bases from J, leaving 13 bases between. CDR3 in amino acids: CASSLPGRATYEQYF. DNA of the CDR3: TGTGCCAGCAGCTTACCGGGAAGAGCCACCTACGAGCAGTACTTC.

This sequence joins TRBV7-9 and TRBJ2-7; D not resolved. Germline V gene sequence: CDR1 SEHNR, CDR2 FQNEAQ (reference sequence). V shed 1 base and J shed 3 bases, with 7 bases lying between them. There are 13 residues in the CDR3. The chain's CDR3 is CASSLERSYEQYF. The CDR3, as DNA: TGTGCCAGCAGCTTAGAACGGAGCTACGAGCAGTACTTC.

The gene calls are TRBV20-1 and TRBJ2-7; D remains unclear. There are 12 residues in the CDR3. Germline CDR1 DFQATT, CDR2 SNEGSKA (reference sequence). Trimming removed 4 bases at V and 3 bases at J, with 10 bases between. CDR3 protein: CSATLYNYEQYF. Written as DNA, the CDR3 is TGCAGTGCTACCCTTTATAACTACGAGCAGTACTTC.

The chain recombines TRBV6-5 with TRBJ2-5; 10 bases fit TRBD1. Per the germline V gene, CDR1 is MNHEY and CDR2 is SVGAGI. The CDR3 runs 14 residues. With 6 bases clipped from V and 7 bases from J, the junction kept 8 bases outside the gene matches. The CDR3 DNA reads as TGTGCCAGCAGCCTCCCGGACAGGGGGGGGACCCAGTACTTC. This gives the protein CASSLPDRGGTQYF.

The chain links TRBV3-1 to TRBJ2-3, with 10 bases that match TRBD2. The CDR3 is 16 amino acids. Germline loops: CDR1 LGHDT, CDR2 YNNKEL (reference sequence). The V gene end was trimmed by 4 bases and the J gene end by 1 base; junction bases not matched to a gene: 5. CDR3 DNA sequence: TGTGCCAGCAGCCGAGGGCTAGCGGGGGGCACAGATACGCAGTATTTT. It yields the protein CASSRGLAGGTDTQYF.

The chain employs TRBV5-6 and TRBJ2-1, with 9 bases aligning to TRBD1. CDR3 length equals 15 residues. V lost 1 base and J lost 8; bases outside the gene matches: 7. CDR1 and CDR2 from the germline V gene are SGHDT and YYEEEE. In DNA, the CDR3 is TGTGCCAGCAGCTTGTATAACAGGGGGCCGGATGAGCAGTTCTTC. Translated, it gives CASSLYNRGPDEQFF.

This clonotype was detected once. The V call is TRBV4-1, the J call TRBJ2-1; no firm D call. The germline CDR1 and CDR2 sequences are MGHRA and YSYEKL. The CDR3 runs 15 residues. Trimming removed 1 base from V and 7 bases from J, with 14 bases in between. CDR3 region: CASSQVLGSRNEQFF. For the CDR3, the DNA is TGCGCCAGCAGCCAAGTTCTGGGTTCCCGTAATGAGCAGTTCTTC.

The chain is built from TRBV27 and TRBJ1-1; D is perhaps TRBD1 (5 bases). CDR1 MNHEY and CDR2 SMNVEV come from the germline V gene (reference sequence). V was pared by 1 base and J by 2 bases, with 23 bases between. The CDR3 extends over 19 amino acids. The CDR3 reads CASSLYGTVYGGRNTEAFF. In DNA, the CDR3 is TGTGCCAGCAGTTTATATGGGACCGTTTACGGCGGGAGAAACACTGAAGCTTTCTTT.

In DNA, the CDR3 is TGCGCCAGCAGCCAAGGGGACCTAAATTCACCCCTCCACTTT. Its translation is CASSQGDLNSPLHF. This sequence joins TRBV4-3 and TRBJ1-6; tentative D call: TRBD1 (5 bases). The V gene's germline CDR1 is LGHNA and CDR2 YSLEER. The CDR3 is made up of 14 amino acids. Trimming cost V 1 base and J 7 bases, with 8 bases left between them.

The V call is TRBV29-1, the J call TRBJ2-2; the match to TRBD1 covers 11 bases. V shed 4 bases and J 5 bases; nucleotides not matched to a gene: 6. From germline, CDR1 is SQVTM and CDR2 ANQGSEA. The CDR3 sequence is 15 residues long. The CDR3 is CSVGRTGGWTGELFF. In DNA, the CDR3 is TGCAGCGTTGGCAGGACAGGGGGCTGGACCGGGGAGCTGTTTTTT.

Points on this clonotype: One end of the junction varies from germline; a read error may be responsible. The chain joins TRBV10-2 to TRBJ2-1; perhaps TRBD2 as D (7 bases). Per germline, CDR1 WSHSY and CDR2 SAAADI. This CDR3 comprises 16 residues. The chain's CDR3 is CASRGGAGKMDNQQFF. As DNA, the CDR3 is TGCGCCAGCAGGGGGGGGGCCGGTAAGATGGACAATCAGCAGTTCTTC.

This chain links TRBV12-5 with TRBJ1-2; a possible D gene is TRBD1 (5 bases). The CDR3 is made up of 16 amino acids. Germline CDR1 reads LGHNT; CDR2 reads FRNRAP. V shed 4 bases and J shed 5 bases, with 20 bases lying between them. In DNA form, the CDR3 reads TGTGCTAGTGGTTCAAACCGGGACCCCTCTGCGTATGGCTACACCTTC. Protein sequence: CASGSNRDPSAYGYTF.

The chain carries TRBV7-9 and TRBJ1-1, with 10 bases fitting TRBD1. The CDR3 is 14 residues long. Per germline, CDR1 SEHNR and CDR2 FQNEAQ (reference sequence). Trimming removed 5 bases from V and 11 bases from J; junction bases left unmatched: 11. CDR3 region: CASSEGQGEFSAFF. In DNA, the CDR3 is TGTGCCAGCAGCGAAGGACAGGGGGAATTTTCGGCTTTCTTT.